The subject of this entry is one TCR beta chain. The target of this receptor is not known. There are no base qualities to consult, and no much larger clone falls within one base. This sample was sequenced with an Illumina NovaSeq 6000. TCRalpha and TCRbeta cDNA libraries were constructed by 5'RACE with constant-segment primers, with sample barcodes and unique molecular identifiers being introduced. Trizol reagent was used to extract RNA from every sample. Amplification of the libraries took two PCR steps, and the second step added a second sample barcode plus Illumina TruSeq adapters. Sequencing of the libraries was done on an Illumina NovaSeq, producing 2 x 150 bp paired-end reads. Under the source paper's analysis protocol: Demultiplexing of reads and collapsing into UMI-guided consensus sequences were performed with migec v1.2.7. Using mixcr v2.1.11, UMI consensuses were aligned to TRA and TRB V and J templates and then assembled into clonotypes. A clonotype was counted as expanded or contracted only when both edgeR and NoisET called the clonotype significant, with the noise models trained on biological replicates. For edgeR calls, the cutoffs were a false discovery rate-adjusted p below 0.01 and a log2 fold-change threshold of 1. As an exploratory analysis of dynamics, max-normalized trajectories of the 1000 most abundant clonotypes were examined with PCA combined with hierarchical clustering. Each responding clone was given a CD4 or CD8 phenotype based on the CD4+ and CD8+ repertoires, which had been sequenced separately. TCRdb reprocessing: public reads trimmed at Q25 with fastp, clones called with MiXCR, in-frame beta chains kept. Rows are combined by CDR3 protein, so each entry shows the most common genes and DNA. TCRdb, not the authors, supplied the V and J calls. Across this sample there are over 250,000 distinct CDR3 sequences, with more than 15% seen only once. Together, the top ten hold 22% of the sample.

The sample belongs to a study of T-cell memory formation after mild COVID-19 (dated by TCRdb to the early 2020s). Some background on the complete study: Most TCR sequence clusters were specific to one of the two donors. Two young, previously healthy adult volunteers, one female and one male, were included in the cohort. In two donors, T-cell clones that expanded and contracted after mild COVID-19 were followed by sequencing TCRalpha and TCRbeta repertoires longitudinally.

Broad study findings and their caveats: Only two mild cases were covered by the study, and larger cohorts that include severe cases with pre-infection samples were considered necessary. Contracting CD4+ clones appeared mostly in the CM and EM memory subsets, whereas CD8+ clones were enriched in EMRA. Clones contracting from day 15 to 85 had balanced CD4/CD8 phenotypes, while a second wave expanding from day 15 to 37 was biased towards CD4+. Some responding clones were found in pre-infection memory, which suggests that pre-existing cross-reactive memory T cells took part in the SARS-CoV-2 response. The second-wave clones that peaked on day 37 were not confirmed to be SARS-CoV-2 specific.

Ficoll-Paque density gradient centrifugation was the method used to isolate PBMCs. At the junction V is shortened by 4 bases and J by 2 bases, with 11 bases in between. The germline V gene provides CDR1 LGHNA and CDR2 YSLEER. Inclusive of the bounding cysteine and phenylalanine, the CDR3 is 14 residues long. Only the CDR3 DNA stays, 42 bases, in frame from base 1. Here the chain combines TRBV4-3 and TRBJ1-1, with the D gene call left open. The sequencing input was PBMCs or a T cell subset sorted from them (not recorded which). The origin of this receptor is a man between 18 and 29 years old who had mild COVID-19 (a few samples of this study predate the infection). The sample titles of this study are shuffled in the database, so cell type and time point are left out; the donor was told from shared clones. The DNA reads TGCGCCAGCAGCCCTCGTCCAGACAACACTGAAGCTTTCTTT. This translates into CASSPRPDNTEAFF.